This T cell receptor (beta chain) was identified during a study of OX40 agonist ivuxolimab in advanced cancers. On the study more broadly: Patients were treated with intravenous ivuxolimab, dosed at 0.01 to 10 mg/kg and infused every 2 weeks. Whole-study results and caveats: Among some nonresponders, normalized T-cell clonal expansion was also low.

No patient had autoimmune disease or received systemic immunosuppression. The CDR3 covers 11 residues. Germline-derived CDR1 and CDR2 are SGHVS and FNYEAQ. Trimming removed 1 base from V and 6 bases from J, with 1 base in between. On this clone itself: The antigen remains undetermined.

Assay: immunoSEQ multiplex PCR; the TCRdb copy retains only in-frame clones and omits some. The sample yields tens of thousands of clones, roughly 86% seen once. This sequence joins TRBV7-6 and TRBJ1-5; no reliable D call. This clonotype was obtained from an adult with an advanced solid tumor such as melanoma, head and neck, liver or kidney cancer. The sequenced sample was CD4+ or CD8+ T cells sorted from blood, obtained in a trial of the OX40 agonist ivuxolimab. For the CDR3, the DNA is TGTGCCAGCAGCTTAGGTCAGCCCCAGCATTTT. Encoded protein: CASSLGQPQHF.